This TCR beta chain was identified during a study of T-cell memory formation after mild COVID-19. Across the whole study: For the most part, TCR clusters were specific to one donor. Study-level findings and limits: Whereas later expanders leaned CD4+, clones contracting day 15 to 85 showed a balanced CD4/CD8 makeup. Second-wave clones with a day 37 peak had unconfirmed SARS-CoV-2 specificity.

It was 5'RACE with constant-segment primers that produced the TCR alpha and TCR beta cDNA libraries, which carried sample barcodes and UMIs. TCRdb reprocessed the 5' RACE reads with MiXCR, giving one entry per CDR3 protein. Among fewer than 700,000 distinct CDR3 sequences listed, approximately 19% were seen once. This clonotype was observed a handful of times. The antigen remains unidentified. The CDR3 spans 15 residues. V was shortened by 2 bases and J by 2 bases, with 10 bases between the two germline ends. Germline V gene data show CDR1 as MNHEY and CDR2 as SMNVEV (reference sequence). The rearrangement joins TRBV27 to TRBJ1-5; D not certain. The material sequenced was PBMCs or a T cell subset sorted from them (not recorded which). This TCR was recovered from an adult woman who had mild COVID-19 (a few samples of this study predate the infection). Cell type and time point are not known. CDR3: CASSLRGVGNQPQHF. DNA of the CDR3: TGTGCCAGCAGTTTACGGGGAGTGGGCAATCAGCCCCAGCATTTT.